Included here is one T cell receptor (beta chain) sequence, with context. The data were taken from a study of T cell responses to AZD1222 COVID-19 vaccine. Using immunoSEQ multiplex PCR, the repertoire was profiled, and TCRdb retains in-frame clones only, with some absent. The profile covers roughly 180,000 clones, with almost 95% appearing a single time and about 9.3% taken by the ten largest. Germline V gene sequence: CDR1 LNHDA, CDR2 SQIVND (reference sequence). The CDR3 is 13 amino acids. The germline V and J ends were trimmed by 9 bases and 9 bases, with 20 bases remaining between them. Sequencing used peripheral blood, obtained on day 0 of AZD1222 vaccination. This clonotype was obtained from an adult in good health. The rearrangement joins TRBV19 to TRBJ1-2; D remains ambiguous. CDR3 in amino acids: CASKLGGPSRYTF. CDR3 nucleotides: TGTGCCAGCAAACTCGGCGGACCGAGTCGCTACACCTTC.